This T cell receptor beta chain was captured in a study of shared clonotypes between healthy human individuals. General study points: Genetic and exposure-history diversity was limited by the few donors.

In regard to this clone: No antigen is known for it.

Libraries were prepared by immunoSEQ multiplex PCR; TCRdb keeps only in-frame clonotypes and omits some of them. The table records around 510,000 clones, around three quarters of them present only once. CDR3 length: 17 residues. Trimming removed 0 bases at V and 0 bases at J, with 14 bases between. Germline V gene data show CDR1 as KGHSH and CDR2 as LQKENI. Unsorted samples relied on 80 million to 90 million PBMCs, which served as the source of genomic DNA. The sample taken for sequencing was PBMCs. This sequence was found in a woman aged 40 to 50 in good health. Some clones in this sample may be carry-over from other donors' samples. This sequence joins TRBV18 and TRBJ2-5, with D possibly TRBD1 on 5 matching bases. In DNA form, the CDR3 reads TGTGCCAGCTCACCACCGGGCAGGGATAAATACCAAGAGACCCAGTACTTC. It yields the protein CASSPPGRDKYQETQYF. Full variable domain (rest looked up from reference TRBV18 and TRBJ2-5): NAGVMQNPRHLVRRRGQEARLRCSPMKGHSHVYWYRQLPEEGLKFMVYLQKENIIDESGMPKERFSAEFPKEGPSILRIQQVVRGDSAAYFCASSPPGRDKYQETQYFGPGTRLLVL.